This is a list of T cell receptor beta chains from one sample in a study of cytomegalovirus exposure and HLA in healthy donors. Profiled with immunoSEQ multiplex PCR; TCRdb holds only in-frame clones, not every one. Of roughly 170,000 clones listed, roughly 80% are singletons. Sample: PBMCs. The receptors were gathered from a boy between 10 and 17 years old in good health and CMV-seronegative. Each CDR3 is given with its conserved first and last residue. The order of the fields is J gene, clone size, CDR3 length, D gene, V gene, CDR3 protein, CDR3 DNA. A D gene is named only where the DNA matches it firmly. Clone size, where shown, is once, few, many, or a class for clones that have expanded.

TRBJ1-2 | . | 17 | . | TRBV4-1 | CASSQDIRAGANYGYTF | TGCGCCAGCAGCCAAGATATTAGGGCAGGGGCTAACTATGGCTACACCTTC
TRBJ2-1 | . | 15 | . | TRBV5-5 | CASSLVGQLYNEQFF | TGTGCCAGCAGCTTAGTAGGACAGCTCTACAATGAGCAGTTCTTC
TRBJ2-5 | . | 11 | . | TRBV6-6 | CASSYVEAQYF | TGTGCCAGCAGTTACGTCGAGGCCCAGTACTTC
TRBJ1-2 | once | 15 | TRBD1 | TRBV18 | CASSSRDRGKDGYTF | TGTGCCAGCTCATCAAGAGACAGGGGGAAAGATGGCTACACCTTC
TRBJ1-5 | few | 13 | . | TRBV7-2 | CASSSRYDQPQHF | TGTGCCAGCAGCTCGAGGTACGATCAGCCCCAGCATTTT
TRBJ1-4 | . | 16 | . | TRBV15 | CATSRATQGRDEKLFF | TGTGCCACCAGCAGGGCAACACAGGGAAGGGATGAAAAACTGTTTTTT
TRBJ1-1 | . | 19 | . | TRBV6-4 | CATTDGEGPNTSRRTEAFF | TGTGCCACCACGGACGGGGAAGGCCCCAACACCTCTAGGCGAACTGAAGCTTTCTTT
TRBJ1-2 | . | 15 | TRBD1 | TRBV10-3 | CAISGNGQGGRGYTF | TGTGCCATCAGTGGAAACGGACAGGGCGGGCGGGGCTACACCTTC
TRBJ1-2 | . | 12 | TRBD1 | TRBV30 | CAWRGDSGGYTF | TGTGCCTGGAGGGGGGACAGTGGTGGCTACACCTTC
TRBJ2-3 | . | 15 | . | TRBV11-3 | CASSFLGTGTDTQYF | TGTGCCAGCAGTTTCCTGGGGACTGGAACAGATACGCAGTATTTT
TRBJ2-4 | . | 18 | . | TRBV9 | CASSVGIAEQIAKNIQYF | TGTGCCAGCAGCGTAGGTATAGCAGAACAAATAGCCAAAAACATTCAGTACTTC
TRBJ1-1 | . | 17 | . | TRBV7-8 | CASSTLGSTPMNTEAFF | TGTGCCAGCAGCACTCTGGGGAGCACCCCTATGAACACTGAAGCTTTCTTT
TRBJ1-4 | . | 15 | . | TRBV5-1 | CASSRRAGEKEKLFF | TGCGCCAGCAGCCGGAGGGCAGGCGAGAAGGAAAAACTGTTTTTT
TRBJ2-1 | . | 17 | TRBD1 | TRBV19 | CASSIDRTGGFYNEQFF | TGTGCCAGTAGTATCGATCGGACAGGGGGCTTCTACAATGAGCAGTTCTTC
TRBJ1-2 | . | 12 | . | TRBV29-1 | CSVRPREDGYTF | TGCAGCGTTCGACCACGGGAGGATGGCTACACCTTC
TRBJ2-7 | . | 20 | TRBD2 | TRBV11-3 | CASSLDGRLAEPHLTYEQYF | TGTGCCAGCAGCTTAGATGGTAGACTAGCGGAGCCTCATCTTACCTACGAGCAGTACTTC
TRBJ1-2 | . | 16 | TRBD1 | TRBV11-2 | CASSSRQGAFVDGYTF | TGTGCCAGCAGCTCCAGACAGGGGGCGTTTGTCGATGGCTACACCTTC
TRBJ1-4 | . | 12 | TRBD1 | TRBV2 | CASRDRGVKLFF | TGTGCCAGCAGGGACAGGGGTGTAAAACTGTTTTTT
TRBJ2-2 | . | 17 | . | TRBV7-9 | CASSPQNDRRNTGELFF | TGTGCCAGCAGCCCCCAAAACGACAGGAGGAACACCGGGGAGCTGTTTTTT
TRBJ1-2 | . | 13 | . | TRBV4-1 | CASSQVGEDGYTF | TGCGCCAGCAGCCAAGTGGGGGAGGATGGCTACACCTTC
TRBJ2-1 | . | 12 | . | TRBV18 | CASSPGDNEQFF | TGTGCCAGCTCCCCTGGAGACAATGAGCAGTTCTTC
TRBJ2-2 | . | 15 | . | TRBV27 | CASSLSTYNTGELFF | TGTGCCAGCAGTTTAAGTACTTATAACACCGGGGAGCTGTTTTTT
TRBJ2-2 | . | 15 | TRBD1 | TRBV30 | CAWSAGDRAAGELFF | TGTGCCTGGAGTGCAGGGGACAGGGCCGCCGGGGAGCTGTTTTTT
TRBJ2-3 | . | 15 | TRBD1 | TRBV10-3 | CAISKRQGPTDTQYF | TGTGCCATCAGTAAACGACAGGGCCCCACAGATACGCAGTATTTT
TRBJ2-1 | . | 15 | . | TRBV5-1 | CASSLVSGVLNEQFF | TGCGCCAGCAGCTTGGTCTCCGGGGTGCTCAATGAGCAGTTCTTC
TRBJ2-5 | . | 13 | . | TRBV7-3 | CASSLGGEETQYF | TGTGCCAGCAGCTTAGGAGGGGAAGAGACCCAGTACTTC
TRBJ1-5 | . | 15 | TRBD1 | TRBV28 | CASSPPGQGTQPQHF | TGTGCCAGCAGTCCCCCGGGACAGGGGACTCAGCCCCAGCATTTT
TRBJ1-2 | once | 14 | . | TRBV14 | CASSLRQTKGGYTF | TGTGCCAGCAGCCTTAGACAGACCAAGGGGGGCTACACCTTC
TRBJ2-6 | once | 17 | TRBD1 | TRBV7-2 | CASSLEDRASGANVLTF | TGTGCCAGCAGCTTAGAGGACAGGGCCTCTGGGGCCAACGTCCTGACTTTC
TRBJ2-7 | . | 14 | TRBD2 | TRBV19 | CASSPSGLGYEQYF | TGTGCCAGTAGTCCCTCGGGACTAGGCTACGAGCAGTACTTC
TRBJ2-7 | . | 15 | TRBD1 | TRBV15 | CATSSRDRASGEQYF | TGTGCCACCAGCAGTCGGGACAGGGCATCTGGCGAGCAGTACTTC
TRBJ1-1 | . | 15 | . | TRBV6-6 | CASSYSTTANTEAFF | TGTGCCAGCAGTTACTCTACGACAGCGAACACTGAAGCTTTCTTT
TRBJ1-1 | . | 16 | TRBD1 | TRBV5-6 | CASSWTGVGGRTEAFF | TGTGCCAGCAGCTGGACAGGGGTGGGGGGACGGACTGAAGCTTTCTTT
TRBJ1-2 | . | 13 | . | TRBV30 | CAWSGRTNYGYTF | TGTGCCTGGTCAGGGAGGACTAACTATGGCTACACCTTC
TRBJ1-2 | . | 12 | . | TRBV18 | CASSLQDYGYTF | TGTGCCAGCTCATTACAGGACTATGGCTACACCTTC
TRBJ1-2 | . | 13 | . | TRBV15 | CATRLGANYGYTF | TGTGCCACCCGGCTCGGAGCTAACTATGGCTACACCTTC
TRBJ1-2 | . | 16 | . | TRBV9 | CASSVEIGDSRPGYTF | TGTGCCAGCAGCGTAGAAATCGGGGACTCACGTCCGGGATACACCTTC
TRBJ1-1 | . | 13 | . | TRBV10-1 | CASSGGPWEEAFF | TGCGCCAGCAGTGGTGGGCCTTGGGAGGAAGCTTTCTTT
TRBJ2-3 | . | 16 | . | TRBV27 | CASSLSMPTGGDTQYF | TGTGCCAGCAGTTTATCGATGCCCACAGGTGGAGATACGCAGTATTTT
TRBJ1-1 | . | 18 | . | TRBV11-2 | CASSWPGRSQGWNTEAFF | TGTGCCAGCAGCTGGCCGGGAAGAAGTCAAGGGTGGAACACTGAAGCTTTCTTT